This is a list of T cell receptor beta chains from one sample in a study of post-analysis software for immune sequencing data. TCRdb called the PCR reads again in MiXCR, with one record for every CDR3 protein. The data hold about 180,000 distinct CDR3 sequences, with around 30% observed a single time. Sequencing was carried out using blood. These receptor sequences come from a girl aged 5-17 years with multiple sclerosis. The CDR3 runs from the conserved cysteine through the conserved F or W. The order of the fields is clone size, J gene, V gene, D gene, CDR3 protein, CDR3 DNA. D genes are given only for firm matches. Only some rows state a clone size, as once, few, many or a class for expanded clones.

many,TRBJ1-1,TRBV6-1,-,CASTWVLTEAFF,TGTGCCAGCACTTGGGTTTTAACTGAAGCTTTCTTT
-,TRBJ2-1,TRBV18,-,CANSPPVESPEQFF,TGTGCCAACTCACCACCAGTAGAGTCTCCGGAGCAGTTCTTC
many,TRBJ2-7,TRBV4-1,-,CASSQRGQPYEQYF,TGCGCCAGCAGCCAACGTGGACAGCCCTACGAGCAGTACTTC
many,TRBJ2-7,TRBV7-2,TRBD2,CASSSRASGLYSYEQYF,TGTGCCAGCAGCTCTCGGGCTAGCGGGTTATACTCCTACGAGCAGTACTTC
many,TRBJ1-2,TRBV27,-,CASSLSSTGSANYGYTF,TGTGCCAGCAGTTTATCATCGACAGGATCAGCTAACTATGGCTACACCTTC
-,TRBJ2-1,TRBV28,TRBD2,CASSFLAGGNNEQFF,TGTGCCAGCAGTTTCCTAGCGGGAGGTAACAATGAGCAGTTCTTC
many,TRBJ2-1,TRBV5-1,TRBD2,CASSLFEASGDNEQFF,TGCGCCAGCAGCTTGTTTGAGGCTAGCGGGGACAATGAGCAGTTCTTC
many,TRBJ2-3,TRBV29-1,-,CSVGGTGASDTQYF,TGCAGCGTGGGGGGGACAGGCGCTTCAGATACGCAGTATTTT
many,TRBJ1-6,TRBV20-1,TRBD1,CSAWGQAPNSPLHF,TGCAGTGCTTGGGGACAGGCACCTAATTCACCCCTCCACTTT
many,TRBJ2-7,TRBV4-1,-,CASSQGLPRSYEQYF,TGCGCCAGCAGCCAAGGTCTTCCCCGATCCTACGAGCAGTACTTC
many,TRBJ2-7,TRBV7-8,TRBD1,CASSLAVSTGSFLVEQYF,TGTGCCAGCAGCTTAGCGGTTTCGACAGGGAGTTTTCTGGTCGAGCAGTACTTC
many,TRBJ2-1,TRBV20-1,-,CSAQATKAIPYNEQFF,TGCAGTGCTCAAGCGACTAAGGCAATTCCCTACAATGAGCAGTTCTTC
many,TRBJ2-5,TRBV7-3,-,CASSFRGRETQYF,TGTGCCAGCAGCTTTAGGGGACGAGAGACCCAGTACTTC
many,TRBJ2-7,TRBV3-1,-,CASSLAGAPMYEQYF,TGTGCCAGCAGCCTCGCGGGGGCTCCAATGTACGAGCAGTACTTC
-,TRBJ2-5,TRBV28,TRBD1,CASSPRDRGQETQYF,TGTGCCAGCAGCCCCCGGGACAGGGGACAAGAGACCCAGTACTTC
-,TRBJ2-7,TRBV12-3/TRBV12-4,TRBD2,CASSSGLAGSEQYF,TGTGCCAGCAGTTCGGGACTAGCGGGATCCGAGCAGTACTTC
many,TRBJ2-4,TRBV28,-,CASSLDRERITKNIQYF,TGTGCCAGCAGTTTAGATAGAGAACGGATAACCAAAAACATTCAGTACTTC
once,TRBJ2-1,TRBV7-9,TRBD2,CASSYFPGLAGGHNEQFF,TGTGCCAGCAGCTATTTTCCGGGACTAGCGGGAGGGCACAATGAGCAGTTCTTC
many,TRBJ2-1,TRBV29-1,-,CSVEGGELVNEQFF,TGCAGCGTTGAAGGGGGGGAACTCGTCAATGAGCAGTTCTTC
many,TRBJ2-7,TRBV20-1,TRBD2,CSASGTTTEQYF,TGCAGTGCTAGTGGGACTACCACAGAGCAGTACTTC
few,TRBJ2-3,TRBV28,TRBD2,CASSLLAGVSDTQYF,TGTGCCAGCAGTTTATTAGCGGGAGTCTCAGATACGCAGTATTTT
few,TRBJ1-6,TRBV6-2/TRBV6-3,-,CASSSQGMVSPLHF,TGTGCCAGCAGTTCTCAGGGCATGGTGTCACCCCTCCACTTT
few,TRBJ2-1,TRBV6-5,-,CASGTSIEQFF,TGTGCCAGCGGAACTAGCATTGAGCAGTTCTTC
-,TRBJ2-7,TRBV5-6,-,CASSSPGPTYEQYF,TGTGCCAGCAGCTCACCGGGGCCTACCTACGAGCAGTACTTC
few,TRBJ1-1,TRBV20-1,-,CSARAQNTEAFF,TGCAGTGCTAGGGCCCAGAACACTGAAGCTTTCTTT
many,TRBJ2-7,TRBV7-8,TRBD2,CASRKMGLAGSYEQYF,TGTGCCAGCCGCAAAATGGGACTAGCGGGTTCCTACGAGCAGTACTTC
-,TRBJ2-5,TRBV5-1,-,CASSLSSGKETQYF,TGCGCCAGTAGCTTGTCGTCGGGGAAGGAGACCCAGTACTTC
few,TRBJ1-2,TRBV18,-,CASSPGNSVFNGYTF,TGTGCCAGCTCACCAGGGAATAGCGTATTTAATGGCTACACCTTC
once,TRBJ1-5,TRBV6-1,-,CASSEWGQVNQPRHF,TGTGCCAGCAGTGAATGGGGACAAGTCAATCAGCCCCGGCATTTT
-,TRBJ2-5,TRBV12-3/TRBV12-4,-,CASSQGGFQETQYF,TGTGCCAGCAGTCAGGGGGGGTTCCAAGAGACCCAGTACTTC
once,TRBJ2-5,TRBV10-3,-,CAISESQRQETQYF,TGTGCCATCAGTGAGTCACAGCGGCAAGAGACCCAGTACTTC
many,TRBJ2-7,TRBV5-1,-,CASSLPEFGFTYEQYF,TGCGCCAGCAGCTTGCCAGAGTTCGGGTTTACCTACGAGCAGTACTTC
-,TRBJ2-7,TRBV12-3/TRBV12-4,-,CASSFAPQSLEQYF,TGTGCCAGCAGTTTCGCCCCTCAGTCCCTGGAGCAGTACTTC
few,TRBJ2-3,TRBV7-9,TRBD1,CASSLVGTGPTDTQYF,TGTGCCAGCAGCTTAGTCGGGACAGGGCCCACAGATACGCAGTATTTT
few,TRBJ1-2,TRBV5-6,-,CASSFTPPDRYGYTF,TGTGCCAGCAGCTTCACTCCCCCGGACAGATATGGCTACACCTTC
many,TRBJ2-5,TRBV6-6,-,CASRPGLQGGQYF,TGTGCCAGCAGACCGGGACTCCAAGGGGGCCAGTACTTC